This T cell receptor beta chain was identified during a study of CD8+CD57+ T cells in acquired aplastic anemia. Broader study findings: In CD8+ cells, Simpson's diversity showed no significant difference between patients and controls. Nearly 30 CD8+ CDR3 sequences were shared between patients and controls.

This clonotype was recorded at least ten times. Its antigen is not known. Template material for TCR beta VDJ and CDR3 profiling consisted of genomic DNA. TCRdb re-derived calls from the reads in MiXCR, one entry per CDR3 protein. This sample has 200,000 to 250,000 distinct CDR3 sequences, with 34% found just once. Germline CDR1 reads SGHDN; CDR2 reads FVKESK. The CDR3 length is 13 residues. Deletions cut 6 bases from V and 0 bases from J, with 3 bases between. Input material: sorted CD4+, CD8+, or CD8+CD57+ T cells (not recorded which) from PBMCs. The TCR sequence derives from a human donor in good health, serving as a control. This chain connects TRBV14 to TRBJ2-6; unclear D gene. Here the CDR3 reads CASRDSGANVLTF. The DNA of the CDR3 is TGTGCCAGCAGGGACTCTGGGGCCAACGTCCTGACTTTC.